The 15 T cell receptor beta chains presented below share a single source sample, sequenced in a study of cytomegalovirus exposure and HLA in healthy donors. Amplification used 60 Vbeta primers and 13 Jbeta primers. Here immunoSEQ multiplex PCR was the method, and the copy in TCRdb shows in-frame clones only, minus some. Found here are more than 85,000 clones, approximately 76% of them singletons; the top ten hold roughly 8.2%. Sequenced: PBMCs. All receptors derive from a woman between 50 and 59 years old in good health and CMV-seropositive.

The chain employs TRBV2 and TRBJ1-2; 8 bases line up with TRBD1. CDR1 and CDR2 (germline): SNHLY, FYNNEI. V shed 6 bases and J 1 base; nucleotides not matched to a gene: 4. There are 14 residues in the CDR3. The CDR3 here is CASRGGQDNYGYTF. In DNA form, the CDR3 reads TGTGCCAGCAGGGGGGGACAGGATAACTATGGCTACACCTTC.

This chain connects TRBV9 to TRBJ1-2, with TRBD1 identical over 9 bases. With V trimmed by 4 bases and J by 1 base, 5 bases remained unmatched. The germline V gene encodes CDR1 SGDLS and CDR2 YYNGEE. CDR3 length equals 15 residues. For the CDR3, the DNA is TGTGCCAGCAGCTCTCGGACAGGGGATAACTATGGCTACACCTTC. This translates into CASSSRTGDNYGYTF.

The V and J genes are TRBV19 and TRBJ1-3; D gene unclear. CDR3 length: 13 amino acids. Germline V gene sequence: CDR1 LNHDA, CDR2 SQIVND (reference sequence). V dropped 7 bases and J dropped 3 bases, with 10 bases sitting between them. CDR3 sequence reads: CASTRNHGNTIYF. CDR3 coding DNA: TGTGCCAGTACGAGAAATCATGGAAACACCATATATTTT. Variable domain in full (rest from reference TRBV19 and TRBJ1-3): DGGITQSPKYLFRKEGQNVTLSCEQNLNHDAMYWYRQDPGQGLRLIYYSQIVNDFQKGDIAEGYSVSREKKESFPLTVTSAQKNPTAFYLCASTRNHGNTIYFGEGSWLTVV.

This chain joins TRBV7-2 and TRBJ2-3, with 7 bases lining up with TRBD1. V lost 1 base and J lost 2; bases outside the gene matches: 9. Germline V gene sequence: CDR1 SGHTA, CDR2 FQGNSA. This CDR3 contains 17 residues. The CDR3 protein is CASSLGEGQTLTDTQYF. In DNA, the CDR3 is TGTGCCAGCAGCTTAGGAGAGGGACAGACACTCACAGATACGCAGTATTTT.

V is TRBV19 and J is TRBJ1-2; D not certain. The length of the CDR3 is 12 residues. Germline V gives CDR1 LNHDA, CDR2 SQIVND (reference sequence). Trimming took off 10 bases at V and 7 bases at J, with 16 bases between the two ends. CDR3 in amino acids: CATVRDKGGYTF. Written as DNA, the CDR3 is TGTGCCACCGTCCGGGATAAGGGTGGCTACACCTTC.

V is TRBV5-4 and J is TRBJ2-1, with 10 nucleotides matching TRBD2. The CDR3 spans 17 residues. Germline V gives CDR1 SGHNT, CDR2 YYREEE (reference sequence). V lost 6 bases and J lost 7; bases outside the gene matches: 16. The CDR3 protein is CASMPGVAGGSGNEQFF. Written as DNA, the CDR3 is TGTGCCAGCATGCCAGGGGTAGCGGGAGGCTCTGGGAATGAGCAGTTCTTC.

In this sample, this clone turned up a few times. This sequence joins TRBV2 and TRBJ1-4; the match to TRBD1 covers 10 bases. Germline V lookup: CDR1 SNHLY, CDR2 FYNNEI. CDR3 length: 16 residues. The V segment lost 5 bases and the J segment 8 bases; nucleotides outside the gene matches: 11. DNA of the CDR3: TGTGCCAGCAGTCCTTCCCGACAGGGGGCGGGGGAAAAACTGTTTTTT. It is translated as CASSPSRQGAGEKLFF.

The V and J genes are TRBV4-3 and TRBJ2-7; 8 nucleotides line up with TRBD2. Trimming removed 0 bases from V and 0 bases from J; junction bases left unmatched: 10. Germline V gene lookup returns CDR1 LGHNA and CDR2 YSLEER. The CDR3 has 18 residues. CDR3 amino acids: CASSQELSSGSHSYEQYF. The DNA of the CDR3 is TGCGCCAGCAGCCAAGAACTGTCTAGCGGGTCTCACTCCTACGAGCAGTACTTC.

A single count supports this clone. The gene calls are TRBV29-1 and TRBJ1-3; TRBD1 matches at 10 bases. The V gene end was trimmed by 7 bases and the J gene end by 3 bases; junction bases not matched to a gene: 3. Germline values: CDR1 SQVTM, CDR2 ANQGSEA. CDR3 length equals 13 residues. CDR3 in amino acids: CSAGTGVGNTIYF. The DNA for the CDR3 is TGCAGCGCCGGGACAGGGGTTGGAAACACCATATATTTT.

This chain joins TRBV2 and TRBJ1-5; D not certain. The germline V gene has CDR1 SNHLY and CDR2 FYNNEI. Trimming removed 8 bases at V and 1 base at J, with 9 bases between. This CDR3 spans 13 amino acids. The CDR3, as DNA: TGTGCCAGCGGCTCCCAAAGCAATCAGCCCCAGCATTTT. Amino acid sequence: CASGSQSNQPQHF.

This chain uses TRBV11-2 with TRBJ2-1; the D gene is possibly TRBD1 (7 bases). The CDR3 sequence is 16 residues long. Trimming pared 1 base from V and 8 bases from J, leaving 18 bases between. CDR1 is SGHAT, CDR2 FQNNGV, per germline. The CDR3 DNA follows: TGTGCCAGCAGCTTAGGGAGGGGGCCCGATATCGATGAGCAGTTCTTC. It specifies CASSLGRGPDIDEQFF.

This chain uses TRBV4-2 with TRBJ2-1; D is ambiguous. Trimming pared 0 bases from V and 6 bases from J, leaving 9 bases between. The CDR3 totals 14 residues. CDR1 is LGHNA and CDR2 is YNFKEQ in the germline V gene. The CDR3 region has the DNA TGTGCCAGCAGCCAAGATGTGGGCACCAATGAGCAGTTCTTC. This codes for CASSQDVGTNEQFF.

This clone was seen only a few times. This rearrangement joins TRBV18 to TRBJ1-1; 7 bases fit TRBD1. V shed 6 bases and J 1 base; nucleotides not matched to a gene: 11. The CDR3 extends over 16 amino acids. CDR1 and CDR2 from the germline V gene are KGHSH and LQKENI. CDR3 nucleotides: TGTGCCAGCTCTAGGGACAGACCAGGATCGAACACTGAAGCTTTCTTT. The encoded protein is CASSRDRPGSNTEAFF.

The genes are TRBV7-9 and TRBJ1-5; 7 bases are a match to TRBD1. Unmatched junction bases numbered 7, after V lost 8 bases and J lost 0 bases. There are 15 residues in the CDR3. Germline V gives CDR1 SEHNR, CDR2 FQNEAQ (reference sequence). Here the CDR3 reads CASQSGGYSNQPQHF. The DNA for the CDR3 is TGTGCCAGCCAATCAGGGGGGTATAGCAATCAGCCCCAGCATTTT. Filled out from reference TRBV7-9 and TRBJ1-5, the complete variable domain reads DTGVSQNPRHKITKRGQNVTFRCDPISEHNRLYWYRQTLGQGPEFLTYFQNEAQLEKSRLLSDRFSAERPKGSFSTLEIQRTEQGDSAMYLCASQSGGYSNQPQHFGDGTRLSIL.

The J gene is TRBJ1-5, the V gene TRBV5-6, with unresolved D. This CDR3 spans 13 amino acids. Trimming took off 3 bases at V and 3 bases at J, with 7 bases between the two ends. CDR1 and CDR2 (germline): SGHDT, YYEEEE. The CDR3 coding sequence is TGTGCCAGCAGCTCGGGGTTCAATCAGCCCCAGCATTTT. It codes for CASSSGFNQPQHF.